One and the same sample provided the 5 T cell receptor beta chains below, sequenced in a study of identical twins. TCRdb redid the calling of the 5' RACE reads with MiXCR, one entry per CDR3 protein. The table shows 550,000 to 800,000 distinct CDR3 sequences, with 7.1% occurring only once. This same sample was also part of a study on yellow fever vaccine responses in identical twins.

Sequencing was done on a sample of PBMCs. These receptors came from a woman under 30 in good health.

V and J are TRBV24-1 and TRBJ1-5; D is unresolved. In germline, CDR1 is KGHDR, CDR2 SFDVKD. V shed 6 bases and J shed 4 bases, with 6 bases lying between them. The CDR3 has 12 amino acids. As DNA, the CDR3 is TGTGCCACCAGTAACGGTAATCAGCCCCAGCATTTT. This translates into CATSNGNQPQHF.

This chain uses TRBV3-1 with TRBJ2-1; D not resolved. Germline V gene lookup returns CDR1 LGHDT and CDR2 YNNKEL (reference sequence). The CDR3 is made up of 13 amino acids. V lost 4 bases to trimming and J lost 9 bases, with 13 bases between them. The chain's CDR3 is CASSPGRLSEQFF. CDR3 DNA: TGTGCCAGCAGCCCAGGACGGCTCAGTGAGCAGTTCTTC.

The chain carries TRBV3-1 and TRBJ1-2; the D is unclear. This CDR3 is built from 13 residues. The germline V gene encodes CDR1 LGHDT and CDR2 YNNKEL (reference sequence). Trimming took off 2 bases at V and 8 bases at J, with 12 bases between the two ends. CDR3 nucleotides: TGTGCCAGCAGCCAATCTGGGGAGGACGGCTACACCTTC. Translation gives CASSQSGEDGYTF.

V is TRBV10-2 and J is TRBJ2-6; 10 bases are shared with TRBD1. J gave up 2 bases and V 6 bases, and 4 bases lay outside the gene matches. The CDR3 sequence is 16 residues long. The germline CDR1 and CDR2 sequences are WSHSY and SAAADI. CDR3 sequence (DNA): TGCGCCAGCAGGGACAGGGGGACTACTGGGGCCAACGTCCTGACTTTC. Protein: CASRDRGTTGANVLTF.

This clonotype was counted between two and nine times. The chain joins TRBV12-3 or TRBV12-4 to TRBJ2-1, with 12 bases matching TRBD2. This CDR3 is 17 amino acids long. Trimming at V came to 6 bases and at J to 7 bases, leaving 13 bases not matched to a gene. CDR3 region: CASSRYSSGGAFNEQFF. In DNA form, the CDR3 reads TGTGCCAGCAGCCGATACTCTAGCGGGGGGGCTTTTAATGAGCAGTTCTTC.